This T cell receptor beta chain was sequenced in a study of beta chain features in type 1 diabetes. This clone was observed a few times. The antigen is unknown. The V end lost 10 bases, the J end lost 6 bases, and 19 bases lay between the germline ends. This CDR3 comprises 13 residues. The germline V gene encodes CDR1 KGHSH and CDR2 LQKENI. The sequenced template was cDNA made from the entire isolated RNA. Using immunoSEQ multiplex PCR, the repertoire was profiled, and TCRdb retains in-frame clones only, with some absent. Of approximately 150,000 clones in the sample, about an eighth were seen once. General study findings and limits: Type 1 diabetes patients showed a moderate but significant shortening of TCRB CDR3s in all four CD4+ subsets. Insertion counts at VDJ junctions were lower in type 1 diabetes patients, who also showed more deletions there.

The rearrangement joins TRBV18 to TRBJ2-7; no clear D. Source material: central memory CD4+ T cells from blood. The sequence derives from a man younger than 30 with type 1 diabetes. The CDR3, as DNA: TGTGCCACCTCCTTCAGTAGAGGTGCCGAGCAGTACTTC. Translation: CATSFSRGAEQYF.